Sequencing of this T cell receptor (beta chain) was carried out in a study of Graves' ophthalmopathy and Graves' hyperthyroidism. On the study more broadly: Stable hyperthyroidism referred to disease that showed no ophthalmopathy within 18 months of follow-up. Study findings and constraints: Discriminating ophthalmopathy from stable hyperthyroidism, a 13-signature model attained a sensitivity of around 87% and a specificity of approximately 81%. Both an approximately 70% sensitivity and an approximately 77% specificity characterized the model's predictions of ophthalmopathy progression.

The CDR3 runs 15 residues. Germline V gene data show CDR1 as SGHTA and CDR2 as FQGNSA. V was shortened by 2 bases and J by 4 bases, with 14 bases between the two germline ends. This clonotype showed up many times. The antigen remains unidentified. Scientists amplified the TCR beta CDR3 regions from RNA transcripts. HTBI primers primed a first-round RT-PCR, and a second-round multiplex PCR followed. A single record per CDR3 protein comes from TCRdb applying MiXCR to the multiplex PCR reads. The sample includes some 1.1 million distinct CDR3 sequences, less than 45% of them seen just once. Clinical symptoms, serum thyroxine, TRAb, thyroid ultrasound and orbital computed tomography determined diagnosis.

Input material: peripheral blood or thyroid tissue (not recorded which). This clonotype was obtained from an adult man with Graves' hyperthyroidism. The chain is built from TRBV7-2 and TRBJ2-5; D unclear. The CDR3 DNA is TGTGCCAGCAGCTTATCGGGTACTCCCCCAGAGACCCAGTACTTC. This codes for CASSLSGTPPETQYF.